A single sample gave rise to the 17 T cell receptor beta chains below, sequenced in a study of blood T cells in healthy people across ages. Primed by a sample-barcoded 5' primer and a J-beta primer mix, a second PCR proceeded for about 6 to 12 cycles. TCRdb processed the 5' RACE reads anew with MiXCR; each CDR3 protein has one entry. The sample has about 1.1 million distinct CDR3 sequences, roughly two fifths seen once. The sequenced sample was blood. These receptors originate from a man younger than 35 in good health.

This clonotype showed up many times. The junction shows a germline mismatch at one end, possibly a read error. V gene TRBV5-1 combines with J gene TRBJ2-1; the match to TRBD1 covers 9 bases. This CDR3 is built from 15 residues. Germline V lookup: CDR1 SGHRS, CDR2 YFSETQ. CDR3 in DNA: TGTGCCAGCTCACCCGGACAGGGGTCCTACAATGAGCAGTTCTTC. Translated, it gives CASSPGQGSYNEQFF. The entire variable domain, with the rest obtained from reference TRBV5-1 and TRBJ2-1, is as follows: KAGVTQTPRYLIKTRGQQVTLSCSPISGHRSVSWYQQTPGQGLQFLFEYFSETQRNKGNFPGRFSGRQFSNSRSEMNVSTLELGDSALYLCASSPGQGSYNEQFFGPGTRLTVL.

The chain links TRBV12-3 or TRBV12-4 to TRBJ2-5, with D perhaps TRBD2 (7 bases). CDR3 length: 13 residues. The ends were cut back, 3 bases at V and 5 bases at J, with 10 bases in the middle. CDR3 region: CASSFAGAETQYF. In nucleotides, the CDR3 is TGTGCCAGCAGTTTTGCGGGGGCGGAGACCCAGTACTTC.

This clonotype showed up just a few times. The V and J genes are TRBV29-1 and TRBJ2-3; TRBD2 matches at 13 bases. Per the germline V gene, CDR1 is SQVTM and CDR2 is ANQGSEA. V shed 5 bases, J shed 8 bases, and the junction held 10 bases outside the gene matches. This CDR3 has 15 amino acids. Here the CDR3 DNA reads TGCAGCGTTTCCACTAGCGGGGGGGCCCGTGGTACGCAGTATTTT. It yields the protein CSVSTSGGARGTQYF.

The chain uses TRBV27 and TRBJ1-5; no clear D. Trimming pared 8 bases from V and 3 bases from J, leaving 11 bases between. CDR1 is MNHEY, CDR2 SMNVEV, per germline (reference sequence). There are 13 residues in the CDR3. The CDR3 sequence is CASSHTDNQPQHF. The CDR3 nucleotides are TGTGCCAGCTCCCATACCGACAATCAGCCCCAGCATTTT.

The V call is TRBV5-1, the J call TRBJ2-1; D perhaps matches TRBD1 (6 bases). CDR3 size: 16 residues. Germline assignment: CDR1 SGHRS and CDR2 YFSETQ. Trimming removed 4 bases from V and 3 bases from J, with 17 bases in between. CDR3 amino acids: CASSTDYREDYNEQFF. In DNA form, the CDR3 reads TGCGCCAGCAGCACCGACTACAGGGAAGACTACAATGAGCAGTTCTTC.

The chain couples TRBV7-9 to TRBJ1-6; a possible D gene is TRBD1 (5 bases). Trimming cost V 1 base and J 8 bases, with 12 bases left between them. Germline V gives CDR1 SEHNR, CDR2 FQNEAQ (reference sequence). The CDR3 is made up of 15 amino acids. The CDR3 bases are TGTGCCAGCAGCTTAGGCGGGACGGACGATTCACCCCTCCACTTT. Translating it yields CASSLGGTDDSPLHF.

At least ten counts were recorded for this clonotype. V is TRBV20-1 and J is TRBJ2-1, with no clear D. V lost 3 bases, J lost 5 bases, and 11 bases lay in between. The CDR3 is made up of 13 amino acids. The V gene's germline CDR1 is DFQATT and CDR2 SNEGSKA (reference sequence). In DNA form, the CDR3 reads TGCAGTGCTAGTACTCTTAACAACAATGAGCAGTTCTTC. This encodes CSASTLNNNEQFF.

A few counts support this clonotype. The CDR3 spells CASRTGTGAGQPQHF. In DNA, the CDR3 is TGCGCCAGCAGGACCGGGACAGGGGCGGGTCAGCCCCAGCATTTT. The chain joins TRBV5-1 to TRBJ1-5; TRBD1 matches 10 bases. CDR1 SGHRS and CDR2 YFSETQ come from the germline V gene. Losses at the gene ends were 5 bases for V and 6 bases for J; bases not matched to a gene: 8. The CDR3 covers 15 residues.

Here the CDR3 DNA reads TGTGCCAGCAGCCGGTCCGGGACAAACTACAATGAGCAGTTCTTC. This gives the protein CASSRSGTNYNEQFF. This sequence joins TRBV7-8 and TRBJ2-1, with D possibly matching TRBD1 (6 bases). Germline values: CDR1 SGHVS, CDR2 FQNEAQ. V lost 5 bases and J 3 bases, leaving 14 bases between the germline ends. This CDR3 comprises 15 residues.

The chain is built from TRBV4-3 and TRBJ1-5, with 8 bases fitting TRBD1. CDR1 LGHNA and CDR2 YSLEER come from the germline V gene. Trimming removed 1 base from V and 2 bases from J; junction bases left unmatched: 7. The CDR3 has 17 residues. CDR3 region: CASSQVVRGLGNQPQHF. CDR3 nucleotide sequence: TGCGCCAGCAGCCAAGTCGTCAGGGGGCTCGGCAATCAGCCCCAGCATTTT.

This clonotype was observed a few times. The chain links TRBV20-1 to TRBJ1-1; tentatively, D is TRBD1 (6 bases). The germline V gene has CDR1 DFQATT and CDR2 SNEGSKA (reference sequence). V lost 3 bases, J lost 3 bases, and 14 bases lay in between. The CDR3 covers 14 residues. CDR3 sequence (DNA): TGCAGTGCTAGGTTGGGGGCTTCGGACACTGAAGCTTTCTTT. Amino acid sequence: CSARLGASDTEAFF.

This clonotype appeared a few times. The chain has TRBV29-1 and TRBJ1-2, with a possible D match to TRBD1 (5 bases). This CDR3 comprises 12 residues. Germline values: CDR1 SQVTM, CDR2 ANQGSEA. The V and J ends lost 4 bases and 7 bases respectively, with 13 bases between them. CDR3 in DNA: TGCAGCGTTGTGCAGGGAGACGCTGGCTACACCTTC. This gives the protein CSVVQGDAGYTF.

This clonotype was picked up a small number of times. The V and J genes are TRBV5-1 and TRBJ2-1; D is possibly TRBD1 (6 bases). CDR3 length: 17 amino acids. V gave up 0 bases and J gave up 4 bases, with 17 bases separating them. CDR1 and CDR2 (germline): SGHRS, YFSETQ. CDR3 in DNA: TGCGCCAGCAGCTTGGGAGGCAGGGGAAGCTCATACAATGAGCAGTTCTTC. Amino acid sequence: CASSLGGRGSSYNEQFF. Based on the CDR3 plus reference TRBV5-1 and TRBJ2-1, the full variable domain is KAGVTQTPRYLIKTRGQQVTLSCSPISGHRSVSWYQQTPGQGLQFLFEYFSETQRNKGNFPGRFSGRQFSNSRSEMNVSTLELGDSALYLCASSLGGRGSSYNEQFFGPGTRLTVL.

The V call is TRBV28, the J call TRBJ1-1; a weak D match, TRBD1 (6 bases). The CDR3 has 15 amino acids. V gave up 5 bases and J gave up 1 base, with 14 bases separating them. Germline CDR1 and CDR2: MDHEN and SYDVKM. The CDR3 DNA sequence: TGTGCCAGCAGTACCTGGCAGGGGCGGAACACTGAAGCTTTCTTT. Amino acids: CASSTWQGRNTEAFF.

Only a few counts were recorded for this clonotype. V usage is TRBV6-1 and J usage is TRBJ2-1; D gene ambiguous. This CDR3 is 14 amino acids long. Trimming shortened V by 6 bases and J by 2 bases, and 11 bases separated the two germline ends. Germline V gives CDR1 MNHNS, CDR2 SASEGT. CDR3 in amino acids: CASSTRNPYNEQFF. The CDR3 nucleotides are TGTGCCAGCAGCACGAGAAATCCCTACAATGAGCAGTTCTTC.

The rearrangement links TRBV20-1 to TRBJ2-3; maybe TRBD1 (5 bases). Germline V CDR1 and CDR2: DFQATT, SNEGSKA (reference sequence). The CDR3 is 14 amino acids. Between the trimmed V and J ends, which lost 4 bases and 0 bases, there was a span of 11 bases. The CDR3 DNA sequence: TGCAGTGCTACGTCGACAGTTAGCACAGATACGCAGTATTTT. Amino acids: CSATSTVSTDTQYF.

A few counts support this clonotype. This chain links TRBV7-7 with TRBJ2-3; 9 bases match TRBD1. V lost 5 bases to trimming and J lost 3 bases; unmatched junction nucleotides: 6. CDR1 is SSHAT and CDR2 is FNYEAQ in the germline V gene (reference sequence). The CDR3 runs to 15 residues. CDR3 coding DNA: TGTGCCAGCAGCCACCGACAGGGGGATACAGATACGCAGTATTTT. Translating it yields CASSHRQGDTDTQYF.